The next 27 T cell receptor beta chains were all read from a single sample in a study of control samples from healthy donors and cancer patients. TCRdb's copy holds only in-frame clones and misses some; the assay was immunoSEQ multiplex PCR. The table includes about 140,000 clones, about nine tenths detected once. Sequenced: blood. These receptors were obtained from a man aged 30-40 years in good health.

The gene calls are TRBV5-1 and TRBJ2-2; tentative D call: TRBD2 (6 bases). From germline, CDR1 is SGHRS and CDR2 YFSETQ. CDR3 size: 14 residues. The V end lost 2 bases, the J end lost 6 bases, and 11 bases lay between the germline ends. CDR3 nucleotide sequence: TGCGCCAGCAGCTTATGGGGGGTCTCCGGGGAGCTGTTTTTT. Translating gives CASSLWGVSGELFF.

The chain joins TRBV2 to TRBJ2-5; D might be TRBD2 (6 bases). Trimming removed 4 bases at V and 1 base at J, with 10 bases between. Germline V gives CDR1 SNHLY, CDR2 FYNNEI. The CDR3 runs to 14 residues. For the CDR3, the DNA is TGTGCCAGCAGTGGCGGGGCCAGCCAAGAGACCCAGTACTTC. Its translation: CASSGGASQETQYF.

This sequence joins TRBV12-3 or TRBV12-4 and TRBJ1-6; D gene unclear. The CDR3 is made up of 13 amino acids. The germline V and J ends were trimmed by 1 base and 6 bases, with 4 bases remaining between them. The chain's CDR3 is CASSLVRNSPLHF. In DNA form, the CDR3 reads TGTGCCAGCAGTTTAGTGCGTAATTCACCCCTCCACTTT.

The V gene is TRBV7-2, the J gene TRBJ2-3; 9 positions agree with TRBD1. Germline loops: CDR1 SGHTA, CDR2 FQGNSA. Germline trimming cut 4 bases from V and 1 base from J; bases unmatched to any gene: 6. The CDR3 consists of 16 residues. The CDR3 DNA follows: TGTGCCAGCAGCTCCCGGGACAGGGACGGCACAGATACGCAGTATTTT. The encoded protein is CASSSRDRDGTDTQYF.

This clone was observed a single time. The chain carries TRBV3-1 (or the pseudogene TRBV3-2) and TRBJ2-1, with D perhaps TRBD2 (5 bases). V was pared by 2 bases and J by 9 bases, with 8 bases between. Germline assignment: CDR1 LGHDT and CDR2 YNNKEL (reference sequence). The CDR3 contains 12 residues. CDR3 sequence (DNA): TGTGCCAGCAGCCAACAACTAGGTGAGCAGTTCTTC. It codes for CASSQQLGEQFF.

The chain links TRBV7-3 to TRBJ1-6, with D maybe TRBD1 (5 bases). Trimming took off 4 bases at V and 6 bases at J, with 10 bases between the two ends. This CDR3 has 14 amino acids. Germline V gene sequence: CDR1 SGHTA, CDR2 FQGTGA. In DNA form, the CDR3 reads TGTGCCAGCAGCTCCGGGGCTTTTAATTCACCCCTCCACTTT. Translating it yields CASSSGAFNSPLHF.

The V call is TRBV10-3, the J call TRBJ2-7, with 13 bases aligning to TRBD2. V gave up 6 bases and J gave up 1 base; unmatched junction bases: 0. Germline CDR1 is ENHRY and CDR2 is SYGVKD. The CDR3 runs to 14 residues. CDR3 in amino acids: CAIRLAGGSYEQYF. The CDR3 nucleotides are TGTGCCATCAGACTAGCGGGAGGGTCCTACGAGCAGTACTTC.

The CDR3 here is CASSLEVNTEAFF. CDR3 coding DNA: TGTGCCAGCAGCTTGGAGGTGAACACTGAAGCTTTCTTT. The chain uses TRBV5-4 and TRBJ1-1; D is uncertain. V dropped 0 bases and J dropped 0 bases, with 3 bases sitting between them. Germline CDR1 reads SGHNT; CDR2 reads YYREEE (reference sequence). The CDR3 length is 13 residues. The full variable domain, rest sourced from reference TRBV5-4 and TRBJ1-1, is ETGVTQSPTHLIKTRGQQVTLRCSSQSGHNTVSWYQQALGQGPQFIFQYYREEENGRGNFPPRFSGLQFPNYSSELNVNALELDDSALYLCASSLEVNTEAFFGQGTRLTVV.

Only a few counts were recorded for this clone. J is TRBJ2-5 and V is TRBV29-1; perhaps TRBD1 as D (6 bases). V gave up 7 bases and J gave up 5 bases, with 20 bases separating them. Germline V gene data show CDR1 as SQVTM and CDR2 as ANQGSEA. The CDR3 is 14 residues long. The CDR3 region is CSALFQGWGETQYF. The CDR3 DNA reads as TGCAGCGCCCTATTTCAGGGGTGGGGGGAGACCCAGTACTTC.

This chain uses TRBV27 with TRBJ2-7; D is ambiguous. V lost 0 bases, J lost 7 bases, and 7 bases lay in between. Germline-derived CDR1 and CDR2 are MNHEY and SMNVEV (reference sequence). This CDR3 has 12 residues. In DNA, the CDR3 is TGTGCCAGCAGTTTATCGTCTGGTGAGCAGTACTTC. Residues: CASSLSSGEQYF.

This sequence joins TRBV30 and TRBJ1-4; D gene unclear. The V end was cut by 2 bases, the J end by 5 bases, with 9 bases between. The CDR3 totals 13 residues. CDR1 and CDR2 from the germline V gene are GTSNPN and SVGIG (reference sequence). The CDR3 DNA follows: TGTGCCTGGAGTATACACGGCAATGAAAAACTGTTTTTT. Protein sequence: CAWSIHGNEKLFF.

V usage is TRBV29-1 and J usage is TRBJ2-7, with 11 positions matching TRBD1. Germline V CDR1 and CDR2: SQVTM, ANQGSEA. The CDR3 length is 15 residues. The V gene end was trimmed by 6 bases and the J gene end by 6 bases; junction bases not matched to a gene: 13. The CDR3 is CSVRGTGGISGEQYF. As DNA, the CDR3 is TGCAGCGTCCGGGGGACAGGGGGAATAAGTGGCGAGCAGTACTTC.

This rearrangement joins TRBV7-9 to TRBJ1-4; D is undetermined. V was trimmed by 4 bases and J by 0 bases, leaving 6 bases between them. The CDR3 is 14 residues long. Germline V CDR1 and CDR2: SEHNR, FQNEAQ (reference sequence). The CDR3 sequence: CASSSIATNEKLFF. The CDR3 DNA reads TGTGCCAGCAGCTCGATTGCAACTAATGAAAAACTGTTTTTT.

The CDR3 protein is CASTGRGDSGANVLTF. For the CDR3, the DNA is TGCGCCAGCACGGGCAGGGGGGATTCTGGGGCCAACGTCCTGACTTTC. The rearrangement links TRBV5-1 to TRBJ2-6, with D perhaps TRBD1 (7 bases). Trimming removed 6 bases at V and 1 base at J, with 14 bases between. Germline values: CDR1 SGHRS, CDR2 YFSETQ. The length of the CDR3 is 16 residues.

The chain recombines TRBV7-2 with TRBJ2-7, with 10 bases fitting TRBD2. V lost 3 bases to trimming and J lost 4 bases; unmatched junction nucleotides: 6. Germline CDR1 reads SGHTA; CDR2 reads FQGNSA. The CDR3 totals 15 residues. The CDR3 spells CASSFPLAGLYEQYF. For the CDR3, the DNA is TGTGCCAGCAGCTTCCCACTAGCGGGGCTGTACGAGCAGTACTTC.

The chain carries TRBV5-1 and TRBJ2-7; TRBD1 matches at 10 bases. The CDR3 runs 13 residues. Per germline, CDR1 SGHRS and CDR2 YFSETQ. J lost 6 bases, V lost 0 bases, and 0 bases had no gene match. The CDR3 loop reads CASSLGTGGEQYF. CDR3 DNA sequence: TGCGCCAGCAGCTTGGGGACAGGGGGCGAGCAGTACTTC.

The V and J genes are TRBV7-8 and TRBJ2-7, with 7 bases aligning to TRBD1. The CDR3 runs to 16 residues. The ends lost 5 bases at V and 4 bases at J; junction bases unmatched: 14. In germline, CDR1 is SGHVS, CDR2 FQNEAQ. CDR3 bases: TGTGCCAGCAGCCCGACAGGGCCCGCGATGGGGTACGAGCAGTACTTC. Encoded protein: CASSPTGPAMGYEQYF.

The CDR3 region has the DNA TGCAGCGCCGCAGGGGCCCTCTTTAACGAGCAGTACTTC. Residues: CSAAGALFNEQYF. The chain combines TRBV29-1 with TRBJ2-7; a weak D match, TRBD1 (6 bases). The CDR3 is made up of 13 amino acids. V was clipped by 7 bases and J by 5 bases, with 18 bases between them. Germline-derived CDR1 and CDR2 are SQVTM and ANQGSEA.

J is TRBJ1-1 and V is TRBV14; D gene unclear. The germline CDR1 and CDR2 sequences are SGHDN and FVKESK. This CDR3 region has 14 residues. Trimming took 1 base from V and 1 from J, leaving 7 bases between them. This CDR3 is CASSQGTQNTEAFF. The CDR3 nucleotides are TGTGCCAGCAGCCAAGGGACGCAGAACACTGAAGCTTTCTTT.

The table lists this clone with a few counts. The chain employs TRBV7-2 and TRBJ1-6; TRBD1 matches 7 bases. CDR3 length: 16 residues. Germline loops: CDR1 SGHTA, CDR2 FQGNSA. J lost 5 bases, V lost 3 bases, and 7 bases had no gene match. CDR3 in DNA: TGTGCCAGCAGCTTCACCTTGACAGGGAATAATTCACCCCTCCACTTT. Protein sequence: CASSFTLTGNNSPLHF.

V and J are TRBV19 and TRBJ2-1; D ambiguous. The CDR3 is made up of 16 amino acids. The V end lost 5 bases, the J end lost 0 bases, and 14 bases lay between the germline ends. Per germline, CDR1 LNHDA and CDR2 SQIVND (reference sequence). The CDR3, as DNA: TGTGCCAGTAGTCGGTCGGCCCTGGGCTCCTACAATGAGCAGTTCTTC. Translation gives CASSRSALGSYNEQFF.

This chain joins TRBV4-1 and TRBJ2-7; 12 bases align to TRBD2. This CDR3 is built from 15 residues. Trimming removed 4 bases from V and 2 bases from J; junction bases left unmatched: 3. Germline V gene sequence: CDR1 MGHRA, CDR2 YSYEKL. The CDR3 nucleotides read TGCGCCAGCAGCCCGACTAGCGGGGGAGCCTACGAGCAGTACTTC. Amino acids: CASSPTSGGAYEQYF.

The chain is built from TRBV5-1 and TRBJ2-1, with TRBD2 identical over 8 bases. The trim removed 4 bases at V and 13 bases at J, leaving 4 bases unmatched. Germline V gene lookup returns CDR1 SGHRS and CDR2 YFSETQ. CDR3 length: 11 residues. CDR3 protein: CASSAGLAQFF. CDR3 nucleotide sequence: TGCGCCAGCAGCGCAGGACTAGCACAGTTCTTC. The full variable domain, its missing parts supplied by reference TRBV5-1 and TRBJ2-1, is KAGVTQTPRYLIKTRGQQVTLSCSPISGHRSVSWYQQTPGQGLQFLFEYFSETQRNKGNFPGRFSGRQFSNSRSEMNVSTLELGDSALYLCASSAGLAQFFGPGTRLTVL.

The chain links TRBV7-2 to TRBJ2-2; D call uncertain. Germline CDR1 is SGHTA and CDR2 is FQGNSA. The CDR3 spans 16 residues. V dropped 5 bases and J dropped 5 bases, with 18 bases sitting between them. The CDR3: CASSTPGQAGTGELFF. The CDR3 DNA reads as TGTGCCAGCAGCACGCCTGGGCAGGCAGGAACCGGGGAGCTGTTTTTT.

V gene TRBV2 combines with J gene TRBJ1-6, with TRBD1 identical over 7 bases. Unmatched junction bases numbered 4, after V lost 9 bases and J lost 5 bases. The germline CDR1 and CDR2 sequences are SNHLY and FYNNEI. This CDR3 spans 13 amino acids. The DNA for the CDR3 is TGTGCCAGTAAGGGACAGAATAATTCACCCCTCCACTTT. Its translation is CASKGQNNSPLHF.

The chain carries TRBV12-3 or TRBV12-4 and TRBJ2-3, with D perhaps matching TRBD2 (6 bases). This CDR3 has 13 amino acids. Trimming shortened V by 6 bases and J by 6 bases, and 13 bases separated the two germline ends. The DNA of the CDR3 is TGTGCCAGCAGCCCACCGGGGAGGGATACGCAGTATTTT. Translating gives CASSPPGRDTQYF.

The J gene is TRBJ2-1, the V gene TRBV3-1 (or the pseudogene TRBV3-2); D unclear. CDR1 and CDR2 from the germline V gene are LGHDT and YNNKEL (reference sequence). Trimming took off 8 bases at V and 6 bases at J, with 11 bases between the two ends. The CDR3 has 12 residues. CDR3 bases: TGTGCCAGCGGTCATCATGCCAATGAGCAGTTCTTC. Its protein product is CASGHHANEQFF.